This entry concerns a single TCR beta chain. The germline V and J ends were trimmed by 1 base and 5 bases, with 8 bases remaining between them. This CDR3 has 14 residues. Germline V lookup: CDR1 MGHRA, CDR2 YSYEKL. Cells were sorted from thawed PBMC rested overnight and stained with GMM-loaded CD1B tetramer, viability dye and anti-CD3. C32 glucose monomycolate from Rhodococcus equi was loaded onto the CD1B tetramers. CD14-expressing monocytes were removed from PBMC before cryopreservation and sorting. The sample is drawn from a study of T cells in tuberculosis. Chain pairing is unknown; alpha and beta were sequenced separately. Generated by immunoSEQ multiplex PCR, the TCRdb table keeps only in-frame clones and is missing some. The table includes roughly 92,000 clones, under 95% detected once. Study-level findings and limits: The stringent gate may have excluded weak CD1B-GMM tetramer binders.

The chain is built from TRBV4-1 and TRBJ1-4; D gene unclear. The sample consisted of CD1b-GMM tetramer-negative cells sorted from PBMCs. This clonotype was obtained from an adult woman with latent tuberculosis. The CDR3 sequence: CASSQGASNEKLFF. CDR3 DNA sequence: TGCGCCAGCAGCCAAGGAGCCTCGAATGAAAAACTGTTTTTT.